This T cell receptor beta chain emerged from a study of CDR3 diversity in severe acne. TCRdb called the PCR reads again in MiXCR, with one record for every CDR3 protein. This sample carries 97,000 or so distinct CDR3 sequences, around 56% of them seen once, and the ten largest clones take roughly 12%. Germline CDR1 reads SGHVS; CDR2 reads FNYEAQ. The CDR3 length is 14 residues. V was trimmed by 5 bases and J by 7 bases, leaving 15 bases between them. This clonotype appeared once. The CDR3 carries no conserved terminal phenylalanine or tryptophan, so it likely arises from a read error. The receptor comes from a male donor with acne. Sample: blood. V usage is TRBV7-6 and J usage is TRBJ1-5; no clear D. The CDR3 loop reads CASSVGDAGQPQHS. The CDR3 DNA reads TGTGCCAGCAGCGTAGGAGACGCGGGACAGCCCCAGCATTCT.